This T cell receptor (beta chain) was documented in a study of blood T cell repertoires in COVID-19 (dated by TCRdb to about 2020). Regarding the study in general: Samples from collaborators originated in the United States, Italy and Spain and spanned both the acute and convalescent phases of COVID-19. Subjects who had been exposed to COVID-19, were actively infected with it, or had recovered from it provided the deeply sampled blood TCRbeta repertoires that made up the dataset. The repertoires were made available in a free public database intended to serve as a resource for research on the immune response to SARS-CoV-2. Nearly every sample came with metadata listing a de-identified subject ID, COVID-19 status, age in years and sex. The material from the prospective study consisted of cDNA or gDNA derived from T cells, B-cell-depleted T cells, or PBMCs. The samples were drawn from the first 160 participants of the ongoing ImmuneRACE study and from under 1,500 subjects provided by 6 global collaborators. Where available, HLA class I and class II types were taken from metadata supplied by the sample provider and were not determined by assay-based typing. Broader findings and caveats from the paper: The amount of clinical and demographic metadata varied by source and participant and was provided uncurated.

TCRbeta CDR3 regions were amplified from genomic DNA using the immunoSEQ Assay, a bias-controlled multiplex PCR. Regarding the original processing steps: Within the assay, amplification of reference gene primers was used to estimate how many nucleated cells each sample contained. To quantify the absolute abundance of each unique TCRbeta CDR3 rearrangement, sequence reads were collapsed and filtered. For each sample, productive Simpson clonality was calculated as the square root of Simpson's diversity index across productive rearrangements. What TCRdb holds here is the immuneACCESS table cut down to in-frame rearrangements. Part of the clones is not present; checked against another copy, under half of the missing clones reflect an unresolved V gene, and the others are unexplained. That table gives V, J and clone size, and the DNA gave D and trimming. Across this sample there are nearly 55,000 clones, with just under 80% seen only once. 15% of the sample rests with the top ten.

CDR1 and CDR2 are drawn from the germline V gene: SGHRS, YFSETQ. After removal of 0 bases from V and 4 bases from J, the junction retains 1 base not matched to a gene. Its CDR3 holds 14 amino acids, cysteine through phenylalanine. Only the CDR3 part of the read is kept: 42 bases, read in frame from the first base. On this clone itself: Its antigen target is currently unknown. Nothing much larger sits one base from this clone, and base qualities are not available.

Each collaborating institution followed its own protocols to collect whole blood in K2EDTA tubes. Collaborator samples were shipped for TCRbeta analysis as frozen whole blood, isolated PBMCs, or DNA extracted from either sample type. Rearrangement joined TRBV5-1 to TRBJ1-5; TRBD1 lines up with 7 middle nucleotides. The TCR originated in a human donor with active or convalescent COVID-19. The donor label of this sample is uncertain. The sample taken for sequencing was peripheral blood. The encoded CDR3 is CASSLETGNQPQHF. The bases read TGCGCCAGCAGCTTGGAGACAGGGAATCAGCCCCAGCATTTT.